A single sample gave rise to the 14 T cell receptor beta chains below, sequenced in a study of cytomegalovirus exposure and HLA in healthy donors. Amplification used 60 Vbeta primers and 13 Jbeta primers. Profiled with immunoSEQ multiplex PCR; TCRdb holds only in-frame clones, not every one. The sample has approximately 90,000 clones; 76% are singletons. Sequenced sample: PBMCs. The receptors originated from a male donor in good health and CMV-seronegative.

The sample holds a few counts of this clone. The CDR3 is CASSQDPRGTDTQYF. The CDR3 DNA sequence: TGCGCCAGCAGCCAAGATCCGCGAGGCACAGATACGCAGTATTTT. The V and J genes are TRBV4-3 and TRBJ2-3; no clear D. The V end was cut by 0 bases, the J end by 1 base, with 8 bases between. CDR1 and CDR2 (germline): LGHNA, YSLEER. The length of the CDR3 is 15 residues.

This sequence joins TRBV2 and TRBJ1-1; perhaps TRBD1 as D (6 bases). CDR1 and CDR2 from the germline V gene are SNHLY and FYNNEI. V was pared by 3 bases and J by 6 bases, with 11 bases between. There are 13 residues in the CDR3. CDR3 region: CASSDTGIAEAFF. CDR3 bases: TGTGCCAGCAGTGATACAGGGATAGCTGAAGCTTTCTTT.

The chain carries TRBV7-2 and TRBJ2-1; tentative D call: TRBD2 (5 bases). Germline V lookup: CDR1 SGHTA, CDR2 FQGNSA. The germline V and J ends were trimmed by 1 base and 3 bases, with 16 bases remaining between them. The CDR3 is made up of 17 amino acids. The CDR3 reads CASSLDLDARVYNEQFF. DNA of the CDR3: TGTGCCAGCAGCTTAGACCTAGATGCGAGGGTCTACAATGAGCAGTTCTTC.

This chain connects TRBV6-5 to TRBJ2-7; D remains ambiguous. Looked up from germline, CDR1 is MNHEY and CDR2 is SVGAGI. The CDR3 is 14 amino acids. V lost 0 bases to trimming and J lost 2 bases, with 8 bases between them. CDR3 in amino acids: CASSYSAAAYEQYF. The DNA for the CDR3 is TGTGCCAGCAGTTACTCGGCCGCAGCCTACGAGCAGTACTTC.

The sample holds a few counts of this clone. The chain employs TRBV7-3 and TRBJ2-7; 9 bases map to TRBD1. J gave up 0 bases and V 5 bases, and 2 bases lay outside the gene matches. Germline loops: CDR1 SGHTA, CDR2 FQGTGA. CDR3 length: 14 residues. Written as DNA, the CDR3 is TGTGCCAGCAGCAGGGACAGGGACTCCTACGAGCAGTACTTC. Translated, it gives CASSRDRDSYEQYF. The whole variable domain, remainder taken from reference TRBV7-3 and TRBJ2-7, is GAGVSQTPSNKVTEKGKYVELRCDPISGHTALYWYRQSLGQGPEFLIYFQGTGAADDSGLPNDRFFAVRPEGSVSTLKIQRTERGDSAVYLCASSRDRDSYEQYFGPGTRLTVT.

V is TRBV10-3 and J is TRBJ1-2; TRBD1 aligns across 7 bases. J gave up 7 bases and V 4 bases, and 9 bases lay outside the gene matches. The CDR3 covers 14 residues. The germline V gene has CDR1 ENHRY and CDR2 SYGVKD. DNA of the CDR3: TGTGCCATCAGTGGAATAGGGACAGATGGTGGCTACACCTTC. It encodes CAISGIGTDGGYTF.

The rearrangement links TRBV28 to TRBJ1-4; the match to TRBD1 covers 9 bases. After removal of 3 bases from V and 8 bases from J, the junction contained 7 bases not matched to a gene. The CDR3 runs to 15 residues. CDR1 MDHEN and CDR2 SYDVKM come from the germline V gene. The CDR3, as DNA: TGTGCCAGCAGTTTGTGGGGACAGGGAGGAGAAAAACTGTTTTTT. Translation: CASSLWGQGGEKLFF.

The CDR3 DNA reads TGTGCCAGCAGCCCCTTTGGGACAGTTAGCACAGATACGCAGTATTTT. It codes for CASSPFGTVSTDTQYF. The V call is TRBV7-2, the J call TRBJ2-3; TRBD1 matches at 7 bases. The CDR3 has 16 residues. V was clipped by 5 bases and J by 0 bases; unmatched bases: 8. Germline values: CDR1 SGHTA, CDR2 FQGNSA.

The V gene is TRBV5-8, the J gene TRBJ1-1; D remains ambiguous. The germline V gene has CDR1 SGHTS and CDR2 YDEGEE. The V and J ends lost 0 bases and 4 bases respectively, with 7 bases between them. The CDR3 runs to 13 residues. Written as DNA, the CDR3 is TGTGCCAGCAGCTTGGGAGGGCTCACTGAAGCTTTCTTT. This sequence encodes CASSLGGLTEAFF.

The rearrangement uses TRBV4-3 and TRBJ2-1, with TRBD2 matching 8 bases. CDR3 length: 17 amino acids. Trimming removed 0 bases from V and 4 bases from J; junction bases left unmatched: 8. The germline CDR1 and CDR2 sequences are LGHNA and YSLEER. The CDR3 reads CASSQDLTGLGYNEQFF. CDR3 DNA sequence: TGCGCCAGCAGCCAAGATCTGACGGGACTAGGGTACAATGAGCAGTTCTTC.

The chain joins TRBV19 to TRBJ2-5; 9 positions match TRBD1. The CDR3 spans 14 residues. The junction had 6 bases not matched to a gene; V was cut back by 7 bases and J by 3 bases. In germline, CDR1 is LNHDA, CDR2 SQIVND (reference sequence). The CDR3 protein is CASTPRTGEETQYF. The CDR3 DNA reads TGTGCCAGTACCCCGAGGACAGGGGAAGAGACCCAGTACTTC.

The rearrangement joins TRBV19 to TRBJ1-6, with 8 bases that match TRBD1. J was trimmed by 7 bases and V by 5 bases; bases with no gene match: 7. This CDR3 contains 15 residues. Germline CDR1 LNHDA, CDR2 SQIVND (reference sequence). This chain's CDR3 is CASSLRTGHNSPLHF. CDR3 bases: TGTGCCAGTAGTCTGCGGACAGGGCACAATTCACCCCTCCACTTT.

In this sample, this clone turned up a few times. This chain uses TRBV9 with TRBJ2-5; 10 bases agree with TRBD2. CDR1 and CDR2 from the germline V gene are SGDLS and YYNGEE. This CDR3 is built from 17 residues. J gave up 5 bases and V 2 bases, and 12 bases lay outside the gene matches. The chain's CDR3 is CASSVEARAGGEETQYF. CDR3 DNA sequence: TGTGCCAGCAGCGTCGAGGCCCGAGCGGGGGGGGAGGAGACCCAGTACTTC.

The chain is built from TRBV4-3 and TRBJ1-2; D remains ambiguous. This CDR3 comprises 15 residues. Looked up from germline, CDR1 is LGHNA and CDR2 is YSLEER. V was trimmed by 0 bases and J by 4 bases, leaving 12 bases between them. CDR3 sequence reads: CASSQDRSGSYGYTF. The CDR3 DNA sequence: TGCGCCAGCAGCCAAGATCGGAGTGGAAGCTATGGCTACACCTTC.